The 18 T cell receptor beta chains in this list originate from one sample, sequenced in a study of control samples from healthy donors and cancer patients. The method was immunoSEQ multiplex PCR; TCRdb's version includes in-frame clones alone and lacks a portion of them. The table has about 110,000 clones, roughly 88% seen once. Material: PBMCs. The receptor set was obtained from a woman aged 55 to 70 with lung cancer.

The chain uses TRBV19 and TRBJ1-5; no reliable D call. In germline, CDR1 is LNHDA, CDR2 SQIVND (reference sequence). V shed 3 bases and J shed 2 bases, with 14 bases lying between them. This CDR3 comprises 16 residues. Here the CDR3 reads CASSIIPGEGNQPQHF. Written as DNA, the CDR3 is TGTGCCAGTAGTATCATTCCTGGGGAAGGCAATCAGCCCCAGCATTTT.

This clone has only one observation. V gene TRBV9 combines with J gene TRBJ2-2, with D perhaps matching TRBD1 or TRBD2 (5 bases each). The CDR3 contains 13 residues. Deletions cut 2 bases from V and 6 bases from J, with 8 bases between. Germline-derived CDR1 and CDR2 are SGDLS and YYNGEE. The CDR3 sequence: CASSVGTPGELFF. CDR3 in DNA: TGTGCCAGCAGCGTGGGGACGCCCGGGGAGCTGTTTTTT.

The V call is TRBV3-1 (or the pseudogene TRBV3-2), the J call TRBJ2-7; D may be TRBD1 (6 bases). Germline values: CDR1 LGHDT, CDR2 YNNKEL (reference sequence). CDR3 length: 15 residues. V gave up 4 bases and J gave up 2 bases, with 15 bases separating them. Here the CDR3 reads CASSPAGTSTYEQYF. The CDR3 nucleotides are TGTGCCAGCAGCCCCGCCGGGACATCGACCTACGAGCAGTACTTC.

This chain connects TRBV11-3 to TRBJ2-5; D unclear. Germline CDR1 SGHNT, CDR2 YENEEA. The CDR3 is 17 amino acids. Trimming took off 0 bases at V and 0 bases at J, with 14 bases between the two ends. CDR3 coding DNA: TGTGCCAGCAGCTTAGATGAGAGCAGGCCGTACCAAGAGACCCAGTACTTC. Translating gives CASSLDESRPYQETQYF.

J is TRBJ2-3 and V is TRBV6-5; D gene uncertain. Germline assignment: CDR1 MNHEY and CDR2 SVGAGI. The CDR3 covers 15 residues. Trimming left V 8 bases short and J 3 bases short, with 18 bases between. The CDR3 nucleotides are TGTGCCAGCCGACTCACCCCGACTCGGACAGATACGCAGTATTTT. Its protein is CASRLTPTRTDTQYF.

CDR3 residues: CASSLGQGASPLHF. DNA of the CDR3: TGTGCCAGCAGTTTGGGACAGGGGGCTTCACCCCTCCACTTT. The chain combines TRBV28 with TRBJ1-6; 12 bases are a match to TRBD1. V dropped 3 bases and J dropped 9; count of bases not matched to a gene: 0. Germline CDR1 is MDHEN and CDR2 is SYDVKM. The CDR3 contains 14 residues.

The chain has TRBV5-4 and TRBJ2-2; tentative D call: TRBD1 (6 bases). The V and J ends lost 6 bases and 6 bases respectively, with 15 bases between them. This CDR3 comprises 14 residues. The V gene's germline CDR1 is SGHNT and CDR2 YYREEE (reference sequence). The CDR3 sequence: CASTSGVSSGELFF. The CDR3 region has the DNA TGTGCCAGCACCTCAGGGGTTAGTTCCGGGGAGCTGTTTTTT.

The V call is TRBV7-9, the J call TRBJ2-3; 13 bases map to TRBD2. After removal of 5 bases from V and 6 bases from J, the junction contained 11 bases not matched to a gene. Germline V gives CDR1 SEHNR, CDR2 FQNEAQ (reference sequence). The CDR3 has 17 amino acids. Written as DNA, the CDR3 is TGTGCCAGCAGCACAACTAGCGGGGGGGCAGCGTCGGATACGCAGTATTTT. Its protein is CASSTTSGGAASDTQYF.

The chain employs TRBV11-3 and TRBJ2-3, with TRBD1 matching 8 bases. V shed 1 base, J shed 6 bases, and the junction held 3 bases outside the gene matches. The CDR3 sequence is 14 residues long. In germline, CDR1 is SGHNT, CDR2 YENEEA. CDR3 bases: TGTGCCAGCAGCTTAGGGACAGGGCATGATACGCAGTATTTT. Its protein product is CASSLGTGHDTQYF.

The chain is built from TRBV3-1 (or the pseudogene TRBV3-2) and TRBJ1-1, with D perhaps matching TRBD1 (5 bases). V was trimmed by 4 bases and J by 3 bases, leaving 18 bases between them. This CDR3 contains 16 residues. Germline V CDR1 and CDR2: LGHDT, YNNKEL (reference sequence). This CDR3 reads CASSPRRGAVDTEAFF. In DNA form, the CDR3 reads TGTGCCAGCAGCCCCCGGCGTGGGGCGGTCGACACTGAAGCTTTCTTT.

The chain recombines TRBV7-2 with TRBJ1-5, with D perhaps TRBD1 (6 bases). CDR3 length equals 15 residues. V was cut by 5 bases and J by 4 bases, with 15 bases left in between. Germline-derived CDR1 and CDR2 are SGHTA and FQGNSA. The chain's CDR3 is CASSPYWTDNQPQHF. The CDR3 region has the DNA TGTGCCAGCAGCCCCTATTGGACAGATAATCAGCCCCAGCATTTT.

The rearrangement links TRBV30 to TRBJ2-5, with TRBD1 matching 7 bases. The CDR3 covers 11 residues. The trim removed 8 bases at V and 3 bases at J, leaving 3 bases unmatched. Germline values: CDR1 GTSNPN, CDR2 SVGIG (reference sequence). The CDR3 is CAGDREETQYF. CDR3 DNA sequence: TGTGCCGGTGACAGGGAAGAGACCCAGTACTTC.

The genes are TRBV27 and TRBJ1-2; D is perhaps TRBD1 (5 bases). V shed 6 bases and J shed 3 bases, with 8 bases lying between them. The CDR3 loop spans 12 amino acids. The V gene's germline CDR1 is MNHEY and CDR2 SMNVEV (reference sequence). Written as DNA, the CDR3 is TGTGCCAGCAGGGGGCAGGACTATGGCTACACCTTC. It encodes CASRGQDYGYTF.

This chain connects TRBV30 to TRBJ1-2; D gene uncertain. The CDR3 is made up of 12 amino acids. The ends were cut back, 2 bases at V and 5 bases at J, with 9 bases in the middle. The germline CDR1 and CDR2 sequences are GTSNPN and SVGIG (reference sequence). Here the CDR3 DNA reads TGTGCCTGGAGTAAGGACCGTTATGGCTACACCTTC. It specifies CAWSKDRYGYTF.

The CDR3 protein is CASSLGDTGELFF. In DNA form, the CDR3 reads TGTGCCAGCAGCTTAGGGGACACCGGGGAGCTGTTTTTT. The chain links TRBV7-9 to TRBJ2-2, with D uncertain. CDR3 length: 13 residues. The germline V gene has CDR1 SEHNR and CDR2 FQNEAQ (reference sequence). Trimming removed 1 base at V and 3 bases at J, with 3 bases between.

The V and J genes are TRBV9 and TRBJ2-2, with TRBD1 as a possible D gene (6 bases). Per germline, CDR1 SGDLS and CDR2 YYNGEE. V dropped 2 bases and J dropped 4 bases, with 15 bases sitting between them. CDR3 length: 16 amino acids. This CDR3 is CASSVDQGSGTGELFF. For the CDR3, the DNA is TGTGCCAGCAGCGTGGATCAGGGGTCTGGCACCGGGGAGCTGTTTTTT.

This clone was seen just once. The chain is built from TRBV30 and TRBJ2-3, with D unclear. With 5 bases removed from V and 3 bases from J, the gap between germline ends came to 18 bases. CDR1 and CDR2 from the germline V gene are GTSNPN and SVGIG (reference sequence). This CDR3 is 15 amino acids long. The CDR3 spells CAWLVPGFRTDTQYF. The CDR3 nucleotides read TGTGCCTGGTTAGTCCCCGGATTTCGTACAGATACGCAGTATTTT.

The J gene is TRBJ1-2, the V gene TRBV19; D gene ambiguous. The CDR3 covers 14 residues. Per the germline V gene, CDR1 is LNHDA and CDR2 is SQIVND (reference sequence). With 0 bases removed from V and 1 base from J, the gap between germline ends came to 6 bases. CDR3 DNA: TGTGCCAGTAGTATAGAGGGCAGTAACTATGGCTACACCTTC. This codes for CASSIEGSNYGYTF.